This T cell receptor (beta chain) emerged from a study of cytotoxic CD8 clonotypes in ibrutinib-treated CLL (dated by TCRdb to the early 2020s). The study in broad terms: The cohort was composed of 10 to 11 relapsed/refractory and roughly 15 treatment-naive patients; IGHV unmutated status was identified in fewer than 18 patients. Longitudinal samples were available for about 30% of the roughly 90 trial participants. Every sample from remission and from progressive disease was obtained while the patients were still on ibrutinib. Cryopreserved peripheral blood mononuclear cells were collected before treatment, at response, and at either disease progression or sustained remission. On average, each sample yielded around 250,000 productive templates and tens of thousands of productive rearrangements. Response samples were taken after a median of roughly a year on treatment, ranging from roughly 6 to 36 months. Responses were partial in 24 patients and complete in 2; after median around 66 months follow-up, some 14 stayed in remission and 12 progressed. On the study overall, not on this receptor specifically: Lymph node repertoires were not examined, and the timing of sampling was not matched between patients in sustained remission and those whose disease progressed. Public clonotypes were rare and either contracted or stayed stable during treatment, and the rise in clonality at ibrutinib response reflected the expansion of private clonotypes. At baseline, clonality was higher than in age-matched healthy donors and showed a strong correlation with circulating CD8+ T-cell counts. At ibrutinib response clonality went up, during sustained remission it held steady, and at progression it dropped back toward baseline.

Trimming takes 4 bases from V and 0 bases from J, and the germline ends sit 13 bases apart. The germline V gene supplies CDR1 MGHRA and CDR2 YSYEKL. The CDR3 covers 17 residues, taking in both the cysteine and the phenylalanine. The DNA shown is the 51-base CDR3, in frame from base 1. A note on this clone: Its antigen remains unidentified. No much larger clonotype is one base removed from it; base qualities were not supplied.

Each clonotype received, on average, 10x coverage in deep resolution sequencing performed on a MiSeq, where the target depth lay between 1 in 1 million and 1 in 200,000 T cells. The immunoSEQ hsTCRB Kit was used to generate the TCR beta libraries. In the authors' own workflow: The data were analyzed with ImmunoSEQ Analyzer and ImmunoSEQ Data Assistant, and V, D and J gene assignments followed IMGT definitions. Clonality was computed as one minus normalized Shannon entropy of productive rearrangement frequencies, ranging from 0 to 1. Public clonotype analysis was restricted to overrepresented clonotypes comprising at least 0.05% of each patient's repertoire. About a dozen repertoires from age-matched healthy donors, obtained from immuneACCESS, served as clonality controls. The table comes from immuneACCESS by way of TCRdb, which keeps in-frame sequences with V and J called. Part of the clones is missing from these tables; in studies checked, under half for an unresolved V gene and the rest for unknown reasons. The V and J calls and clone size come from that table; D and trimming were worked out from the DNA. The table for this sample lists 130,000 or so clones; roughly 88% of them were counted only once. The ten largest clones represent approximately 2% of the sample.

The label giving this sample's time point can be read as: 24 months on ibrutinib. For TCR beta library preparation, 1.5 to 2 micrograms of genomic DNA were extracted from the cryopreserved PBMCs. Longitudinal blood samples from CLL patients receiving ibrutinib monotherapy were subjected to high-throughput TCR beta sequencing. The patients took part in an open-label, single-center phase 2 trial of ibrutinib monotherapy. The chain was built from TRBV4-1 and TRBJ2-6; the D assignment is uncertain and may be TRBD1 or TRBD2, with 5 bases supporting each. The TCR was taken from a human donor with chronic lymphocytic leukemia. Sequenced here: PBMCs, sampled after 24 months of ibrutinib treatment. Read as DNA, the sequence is TGCGCCAGCAGCCCAAGGGACCGAAGCTCTGGGGCCAACGTCCTGACTTTC. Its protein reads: CASSPRDRSSGANVLTF.